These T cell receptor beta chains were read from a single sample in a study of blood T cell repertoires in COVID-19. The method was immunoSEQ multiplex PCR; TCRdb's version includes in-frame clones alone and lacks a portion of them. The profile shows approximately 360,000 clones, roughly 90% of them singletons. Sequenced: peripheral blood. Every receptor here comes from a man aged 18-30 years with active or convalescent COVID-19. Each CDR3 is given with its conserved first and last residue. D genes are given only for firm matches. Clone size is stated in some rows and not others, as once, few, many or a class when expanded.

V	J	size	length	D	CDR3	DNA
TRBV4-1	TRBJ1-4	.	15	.	CASSQDLRGGEKLFF	TGCGCCAGCAGCCAAGATCTAAGGGGCGGTGAAAAACTGTTTTTT
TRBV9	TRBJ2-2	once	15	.	CASSPFPANTGELFF	TGTGCCAGCAGCCCGTTTCCGGCGAACACCGGGGAGCTGTTTTTT
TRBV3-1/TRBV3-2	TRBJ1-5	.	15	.	CASSQTRGGNQPQHF	TGTGCCAGCAGCCAAACCCGCGGTGGCAATCAGCCCCAGCATTTT
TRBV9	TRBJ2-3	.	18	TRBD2	CASSVEGTTSGATDTQYF	TGTGCCAGCAGCGTAGAGGGGACGACTAGCGGGGCCACAGATACGCAGTATTTT
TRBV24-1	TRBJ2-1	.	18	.	CATSDYLGSGGSYNEQFF	TGTGCCACCAGTGATTACCTAGGTAGCGGTGGAAGCTACAATGAGCAGTTCTTC
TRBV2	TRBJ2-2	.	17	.	CASSDGLIADNTGELFF	TGTGCCAGCAGTGATGGGCTCATAGCGGACAACACCGGGGAGCTGTTTTTT
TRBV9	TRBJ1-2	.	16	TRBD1	CASSEDRVAANYGYTF	TGTGCCAGCAGCGAGGACAGGGTGGCGGCTAACTATGGCTACACCTTC
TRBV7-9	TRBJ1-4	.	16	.	CASSQYTRQGNEKLFF	TGTGCCAGCAGCCAATACACACGGCAGGGGAATGAAAAACTGTTTTTT
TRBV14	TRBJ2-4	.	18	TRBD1	CASSQDRGQGVAKNIQYF	TGTGCCAGCAGCCAAGATAGGGGACAGGGTGTAGCCAAAAACATTCAGTACTTC
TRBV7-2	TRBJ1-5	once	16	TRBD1	CASSQGEPKPNQPQHF	TGTGCCAGCAGCCAGGGGGAGCCGAAACCCAATCAGCCCCAGCATTTT
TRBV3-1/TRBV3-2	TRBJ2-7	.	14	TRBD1	CASSHRDRDYEQYF	TGTGCCAGCAGCCACCGGGACAGGGACTACGAGCAGTACTTC
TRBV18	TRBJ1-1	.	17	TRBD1	CASSRRTGGMGNTEAFF	TGTGCCAGCTCACGACGGACAGGGGGCATGGGAAACACTGAAGCTTTCTTT
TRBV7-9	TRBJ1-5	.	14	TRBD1	CASSRTGVGQPQHF	TGTGCCAGCAGCCGGACAGGGGTAGGTCAGCCCCAGCATTTT
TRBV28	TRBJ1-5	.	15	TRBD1	CASRRSGGGNQPQHF	TGTGCCAGCCGAAGATCAGGGGGCGGCAATCAGCCCCAGCATTTT
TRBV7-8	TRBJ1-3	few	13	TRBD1	CASSLKGANTIYF	TGTGCCAGCAGCTTGAAGGGGGCCAACACCATATATTTT
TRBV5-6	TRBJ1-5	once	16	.	CASSLGRGAGYQPQHF	TGTGCCAGCAGCTTAGGGCGAGGGGCGGGGTATCAGCCCCAGCATTTT
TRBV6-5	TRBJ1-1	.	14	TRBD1	CASSWPGQSTEAFF	TGTGCCAGCAGTTGGCCGGGACAGTCGACGGAAGCTTTCTTT